This entry describes one T cell receptor beta chain. The source of the sample is a study of blood T cells in healthy people across ages. The V end was cut by 0 bases, the J end by 5 bases, with 14 bases between. Per germline, CDR1 MNHNY and CDR2 SVGAGI (reference sequence). The CDR3 spans 15 residues. It was with a sample-barcoded 5' primer and a J-beta primer mix that a second PCR of roughly 7 to 12 cycles was run. TCRdb used MiXCR to reprocess the 5' RACE reads, holding one entry per CDR3 protein. The sample consists of approximately 850,000 distinct CDR3 sequences, roughly 64% of them appearing once.

Sequences were obtained from blood. This sequence was found in a man aged 25 to 40 in good health. The chain is built from TRBV6-6 and TRBJ2-7; a weak D match, TRBD1 (5 bases). The CDR3 region is CASSYSAGIRDEQYF. CDR3 in DNA: TGTGCCAGCAGTTACTCAGCAGGGATCCGAGACGAGCAGTACTTC.